This T cell receptor (beta chain) was identified in a study of vaccination and CD4 T cells after COVID-19. Study overall: As a positive control, some control cultures were given a CEFX pool, while others were given an HIV-1 Nef pool or no peptide. General study results and limits: Median SARS-CoV-2-reactive clonotype numbers went from about 20 to 38; this increase was not significant.

Cultured CD4+ T-cell DNA underwent Oncomine TCR Beta short-read sequencing. TCRdb re-called the PCR reads with MiXCR, one entry per CDR3 protein. In the table there are some 21,000 distinct CDR3 sequences, 45% to 55% of which are singletons. The sample's time point: late sampling 161 to 241 days after vaccination in three convalescent patients. The treatment here: roughly 10-day PBMC culture with coronavirus spike peptide pools or control peptides (ViraFEST assay). Half the growth medium was swapped for new IL-2 medium on days 3 and 7. This clonotype was detected only a few times. Its antigen is as yet unknown. The CDR3 loop spans 14 amino acids. From germline, CDR1 is KGHDR and CDR2 SFDVKD. V was shortened by 3 bases and J by 2 bases, with 8 bases between the two germline ends.

The sample here was CD4+ T cells from blood, cultured in vitro, taken about 7 months after SARS-CoV-2 vaccination. This TCR was recovered from a human donor who had recovered from COVID-19. The chain recombines TRBV24-1 with TRBJ2-3; possibly TRBD2 for D (5 bases). Written as DNA, the CDR3 is TGTGCCACCAGTGATACACGGGACACAGATACGCAGTATTTT. Translating gives CATSDTRDTDTQYF.